The 22 T cell receptor beta chains listed next were all sequenced from one sample in a study of blood T cell repertoires in COVID-19. Profiling relied on immunoSEQ multiplex PCR, and the TCRdb table lists in-frame clones only, not all of them. The repertoire has fewer than 80,000 clones, 80% to 95% of them found once; the top ten carry 6.9%. Sequencing used peripheral blood. These TCRs come from a human donor in a cohort sampled during active COVID-19.

The chain uses TRBV27 and TRBJ2-5; TRBD2 agrees at 12 bases. V dropped 5 bases and J dropped 0; count of bases not matched to a gene: 4. CDR1 MNHEY and CDR2 SMNVEV come from the germline V gene (reference sequence). The CDR3 sequence is 16 residues long. The CDR3 DNA sequence: TGTGCCAGCAGTCCTAGCGGGGGGGCGTACCAAGAGACCCAGTACTTC. This sequence encodes CASSPSGGAYQETQYF.

This clone was seen just once. The chain carries TRBV27 and TRBJ1-3; the match to TRBD1 covers 8 bases. The germline gives CDR1 MNHEY, CDR2 SMNVEV (reference sequence). The CDR3 is 15 residues long. Trimming took 5 bases from V and 3 from J; bases not matched to a gene: 6. The CDR3 sequence is CASSGGQDFGNTIYF. The CDR3 DNA reads TGTGCCAGCAGTGGGGGACAGGACTTTGGAAACACCATATATTTT.

The chain is built from TRBV5-6 and TRBJ1-6, with 7 bases aligning to TRBD1. Per germline, CDR1 SGHDT and CDR2 YYEEEE. This CDR3 contains 14 residues. V lost 0 bases, J lost 10 bases, and 4 bases stayed unmatched. CDR3 DNA: TGTGCCAGCAGCTTGGGACAGGGTGGATCACCCCTCCACTTT. Translated, it gives CASSLGQGGSPLHF. Together with reference TRBV5-6 and TRBJ1-6, the CDR3 gives the full variable domain: DAGVTQSPTHLIKTRGQQVTLRCSPKSGHDTVSWYQQALGQGPQFIFQYYEEEERQRGNFPDRFSGHQFPNYSSELNVNALLLGDSALYLCASSLGQGGSPLHFGNGTRLTVT.

This chain connects TRBV2 to TRBJ1-1, with a weak D call TRBD1 (6 bases). CDR3 length equals 14 residues. Germline V gene sequence: CDR1 SNHLY, CDR2 FYNNEI. Trimming shortened V by 5 bases and J by 0 bases, and 10 bases separated the two germline ends. Here the CDR3 reads CASSYRVLNTEAFF. The CDR3, as DNA: TGTGCCAGCAGTTACAGGGTCTTGAACACTGAAGCTTTCTTT.

The V and J genes are TRBV7-6 and TRBJ2-5; 8 positions agree with TRBD2. V was pared by 7 bases and J by 2 bases, with 9 bases of the junction left unmatched. Germline CDR1 SGHVS, CDR2 FNYEAQ. This CDR3 has 15 residues. The DNA of the CDR3 is TGTGCCAGCACCCGGAGCGGGGGCCAACAAGAGACCCAGTACTTC. This translates into CASTRSGGQQETQYF.

This chain connects TRBV27 to TRBJ2-7, with TRBD2 as a possible D gene (7 bases). Deletions cut 5 bases from V and 1 base from J, with 21 bases between. In germline, CDR1 is MNHEY, CDR2 SMNVEV (reference sequence). This CDR3 comprises 17 residues. The CDR3 spells CASSPRSPRGGSYEQYF. The CDR3 nucleotides are TGTGCCAGCAGTCCCCGCTCCCCCAGGGGAGGGTCCTACGAGCAGTACTTC.

V is TRBV7-8 and J is TRBJ2-3, with a possible D match to TRBD2 (6 bases). V lost 10 bases, J lost 1 base, and 15 bases lay in between. Germline values: CDR1 SGHVS, CDR2 FQNEAQ. The CDR3 runs to 14 residues. Here the CDR3 DNA reads TGTGCCACCTTAGTCGGGACTGGCACAGATACGCAGTATTTT. It is translated as CATLVGTGTDTQYF.

The rearrangement joins TRBV27 to TRBJ1-1, with D unclear. From germline, CDR1 is MNHEY and CDR2 SMNVEV (reference sequence). The CDR3 contains 11 residues. V was trimmed by 10 bases and J by 7 bases, leaving 13 bases between them. DNA of the CDR3: TGTGCCACCCGCAGACTCGGTGAAGCTTTCTTT. It specifies CATRRLGEAFF.

The chain has TRBV7-2 and TRBJ1-2; possible D gene TRBD1, 6 bases. CDR1 SGHTA and CDR2 FQGNSA come from the germline V gene. The CDR3 consists of 15 residues. Trimming left V 0 bases short and J 4 bases short, with 12 bases between. In DNA, the CDR3 is TGTGCCAGCAGCTTAGCGGTAGGGGGTTCCTATGGCTACACCTTC. This codes for CASSLAVGGSYGYTF. The full variable domain, its missing parts supplied by reference TRBV7-2 and TRBJ1-2, is GAGVSQSPSNKVTEKGKDVELRCDPISGHTALYWYRQSLGQGLEFLIYFQGNSAPDKSGLPSDRFSAERTGGSVSTLTIQRTQQEDSAVYLCASSLAVGGSYGYTFGSGTRLTVV.

The gene calls are TRBV5-8 and TRBJ2-3, with TRBD1 matching 8 bases. CDR1 SGHTS and CDR2 YDEGEE come from the germline V gene. The CDR3 contains 15 residues. V trimming: 0 bases; J trimming: 1 base; junction bases outside the gene matches: 1. In DNA, the CDR3 is TGTGCCAGCAGCTTGGGCAGGGGGCGCACAGATACGCAGTATTTT. This sequence encodes CASSLGRGRTDTQYF. Complete variable domain (other parts from reference TRBV5-8 and TRBJ2-3): EAGVTQSPTHLIKTRGQQATLRCSPISGHTSVYWYQQALGLGLQFLLWYDEGEERNRGNFPPRFSGRQFPNYSSELNVNALELEDSALYLCASSLGRGRTDTQYFGPGTRLTVL.

This rearrangement joins TRBV9 to TRBJ2-1, with D possibly TRBD2 on 7 matching bases. V lost 4 bases and J 10 bases, leaving 15 bases between the germline ends. The CDR3 extends over 13 amino acids. Germline CDR1 SGDLS, CDR2 YYNGEE. CDR3 DNA: TGTGCCAGCAGCCAAGGGGGGGTAGGAGAGCAGTTCTTC. Its protein is CASSQGGVGEQFF. Filled out from reference TRBV9 and TRBJ2-1, the complete variable domain reads DSGVTQTPKHLITATGQRVTLRCSPRSGDLSVYWYQQSLDQGLQFLIQYYNGEERAKGNILERFSAQQFPDLHSELNLSSLELGDSALYFCASSQGGVGEQFFGPGTRLTVL.

V usage is TRBV28 and J usage is TRBJ2-3; 10 bases match TRBD1. Germline V lookup: CDR1 MDHEN, CDR2 SYDVKM. CDR3 length: 16 residues. Trimming cost V 8 bases and J 2 bases; bases outside gene matches: 10. As DNA, the CDR3 is TGTGCCAGCCCACCCGGGACAGGGGACCTCACAGATACGCAGTATTTT. It translates to CASPPGTGDLTDTQYF.

This chain connects TRBV7-9 to TRBJ1-3; no clear D gene. V shed 2 bases and J shed 3 bases, with 8 bases lying between them. CDR3 length equals 14 residues. Looked up from germline, CDR1 is SEHNR and CDR2 is FQNEAQ (reference sequence). The CDR3 protein is CASSLPGGGNTIYF. CDR3 DNA sequence: TGTGCCAGCAGCTTACCAGGAGGTGGAAACACCATATATTTT.

V is TRBV27 and J is TRBJ1-5, with 8 bases that match TRBD1. Germline lookup yields CDR1 MNHEY and CDR2 SMNVEV (reference sequence). Unmatched junction bases numbered 23, after V lost 3 bases and J lost 1 base. The CDR3 sequence is 22 residues long. The CDR3 here is CASSFFPHNRGGLKSSNQPQHF. The CDR3 DNA follows: TGTGCCAGCAGTTTCTTCCCTCATAACAGGGGGGGATTAAAATCGAGCAATCAGCCCCAGCATTTT.

V usage is TRBV12-3 or TRBV12-4 and J usage is TRBJ1-1, with D tentatively TRBD1 (5 bases). The CDR3 has 13 residues. The ends were cut back, 7 bases at V and 7 bases at J, with 16 bases in the middle. The CDR3 DNA follows: TGTGCCAGCACCGCGGGGGGGGATGGTGAAGCTTTCTTT. Amino acid sequence: CASTAGGDGEAFF.

This clone showed up just once. The chain employs TRBV27 and TRBJ2-4; TRBD1 matches 8 bases. Germline V gene data show CDR1 as MNHEY and CDR2 as SMNVEV (reference sequence). V lost 7 bases, J lost 3 bases, and 8 bases stayed unmatched. The CDR3 covers 15 residues. The CDR3 region has the DNA TGTGCCAGCATCGGCAGGGGGCAAGACAAAAACATTCAGTACTTC. It codes for CASIGRGQDKNIQYF.

This rearrangement joins TRBV7-2 to TRBJ1-3; D uncertain. Germline assignment: CDR1 SGHTA and CDR2 FQGNSA. The CDR3 covers 15 residues. V lost 5 bases and J 1 base, leaving 12 bases between the germline ends. The CDR3 DNA sequence: TGTGCCAGCAGCCCCCCGGCGGGTTCTGGAAACACCATATATTTT. Amino acids: CASSPPAGSGNTIYF.

The chain has TRBV7-8 and TRBJ2-2; TRBD1 matches at 9 bases. Germline V CDR1 and CDR2: SGHVS, FQNEAQ. The CDR3 has 14 residues. J gave up 8 bases and V 5 bases, and 6 bases lay outside the gene matches. This CDR3 is CASSRVQGAGELFF. The CDR3 bases are TGTGCCAGCAGCCGAGTACAGGGGGCTGGGGAGCTGTTTTTT.

The chain links TRBV11-2 to TRBJ1-2; D remains ambiguous. This CDR3 contains 11 residues. The V gene lost 6 bases and the J gene lost 8 bases, with 10 bases spanning the gap. Germline V gene data show CDR1 as SGHAT and CDR2 as FQNNGV. The CDR3: CASSYLGGYTF. The CDR3 DNA is TGTGCCAGCAGTTATCTGGGCGGCTACACCTTC.

This clone was seen only once. The gene calls are TRBV10-3 and TRBJ1-6, with D uncertain. The germline V gene has CDR1 ENHRY and CDR2 SYGVKD. The CDR3 is 14 residues long. The V end lost 2 bases, the J end lost 5 bases, and 7 bases lay between the germline ends. The CDR3 DNA follows: TGTGCCATCAGTGAGGGCTTTAATAATTCACCCCTCCACTTT. This codes for CAISEGFNNSPLHF.

V is TRBV2 and J is TRBJ2-1; a weak D match, TRBD2 (5 bases). V shed 4 bases and J shed 6 bases, with 7 bases lying between them. From germline, CDR1 is SNHLY and CDR2 FYNNEI. The CDR3 has 12 amino acids. The CDR3, as DNA: TGTGCCAGCAGTGGACTAACCAATGAGCAGTTCTTC. Residues: CASSGLTNEQFF. The complete variable domain, with remaining parts taken from reference TRBV2 and TRBJ2-1, reads EPEVTQTPSHQVTQMGQEVILRCVPISNHLYFYWYRQILGQKVEFLVSFYNNEISEKSEIFDDQFSVERPDGSNFTLKIRSTKLEDSAMYFCASSGLTNEQFFGPGTRLTVL.

The rearrangement uses TRBV10-3 and TRBJ1-6; TRBD1 agrees at 7 bases. Unmatched junction bases numbered 4, after V lost 5 bases and J lost 6 bases. Germline V gene sequence: CDR1 ENHRY, CDR2 SYGVKD. The CDR3 spans 14 residues. The CDR3 loop is CAISTAGGNSPLHF. In DNA form, the CDR3 reads TGTGCCATCAGTACGGCAGGGGGTAATTCACCCCTCCACTTT.